This is a list of T cell receptor beta chains from one sample in a study of blood T cell repertoires in COVID-19. Using immunoSEQ multiplex PCR, the repertoire was profiled, and TCRdb retains in-frame clones only, with some absent. The repertoire has about 94,000 clones, roughly 80% of them found once; the top ten carry 6.3%. Sample: peripheral blood. The receptor set was obtained from a man between 60 and 75 years old with acute or convalescent COVID-19. Both conserved end residues are part of each CDR3. The order of the fields is J gene, V gene, D gene, CDR3 protein. A D gene is named only where the DNA matches it firmly.

TRBJ2-7 TRBV11-1 . CASGLSYEQYF
TRBJ2-1 TRBV5-1 . CASKDRVSSYNEQFF
TRBJ2-1 TRBV5-4 TRBD2 CASSGGGSSPSEQFF
TRBJ1-1 TRBV28 TRBD1 CASSTGGAGYTEAFF
TRBJ2-7 TRBV14 . CASSQGGIEQYF
TRBJ1-2 TRBV30 . CAWSQTSYGYTF
TRBJ2-7 TRBV4-1 . CASSQISGPSYEQYF
TRBJ2-5 TRBV10-3 TRBD2 CAISATASGVQETQYF
TRBJ1-6 TRBV10-3 . CAIRSETSSPLHF
TRBJ2-7 TRBV19 . CASSIGQAYEQYF
TRBJ2-4 TRBV6-1 . CASSEEPLGTMDIQYF
TRBJ2-7 TRBV30 . CAWSAHSYEQYF
TRBJ1-2 TRBV30 TRBD1 CAWSVQGIMHGYTF
TRBJ2-1 TRBV5-6 . CASSSGSGHYNEQFF
TRBJ1-1 TRBV11-1 . CASSLGRWGNTEAFF
TRBJ2-5 TRBV9 . CASSEGETVQETQYF
TRBJ1-5 TRBV7-3 TRBD1 CASSLLLGQEDSNQPQHF
TRBJ1-4 TRBV15 . CATSRDSVLSQEGEKLFF
TRBJ1-3 TRBV19 TRBD1 CASDWTGASGNTIYF
TRBJ1-1 TRBV12-3/TRBV12-4 TRBD1 CASSPGGAEAFF
TRBJ2-2 TRBV3-1/TRBV3-2 . CASSQDSPGELFF
TRBJ1-5 TRBV7-9 . CASSQDGGPNNQPQHF
TRBJ1-1 TRBV10-3 TRBD1 CAISTQGDTEAFF
TRBJ2-1 TRBV27 TRBD1 CASRAPGQGLNEQFF
TRBJ2-7 TRBV28 TRBD2 CASSLPSGAYEQYF
TRBJ1-6 TRBV7-8 . CASSLTDRGIHF
TRBJ2-2 TRBV7-9 . CASSLTGIGTGELFF
TRBJ2-1 TRBV6-1 TRBD1 CASSASGQGFYNEQFF
TRBJ1-2 TRBV28 . CASSLRQAGGYTF
TRBJ2-2 TRBV9 TRBD1 CASSVTGVHTGELFF
TRBJ2-7 TRBV5-4 TRBD1 CASSLGTGKGGNEQYF
TRBJ2-7 TRBV5-1 . CASMRTGSYEQYF
TRBJ1-1 TRBV12-3/TRBV12-4 . CASRVDRNTEAFF
TRBJ1-4 TRBV5-4 TRBD1 CASSSGQGYGEKLFF
TRBJ1-4 TRBV6-5 TRBD1 CAGGDRQNEKLFF
TRBJ1-6 TRBV7-2 TRBD1 CASRMGQLNSPLHF
TRBJ2-1 TRBV19 . CASSMSVAYHNEQFF
TRBJ1-4 TRBV12-3/TRBV12-4 . CASRPRREKLFF
TRBJ2-3 TRBV2 TRBD1 CASRTGTGGTDTQYF
TRBJ2-1 TRBV7-3 TRBD2 CASSLTSGDYNEQFF
TRBJ2-1 TRBV11-2 TRBD2 CASSLDWGGNEQFF